This TCR beta chain came from a study of graft-versus-host responses after intestinal transplantation. Study in general: Anti-thymocyte globulin served as induction for all recipients, who then took tacrolimus and steroids for three to four years.

Study-level findings and limits: Recipient-marrow GvH clones were detected, some having first appeared in ileum or blood. Subjects displaying graft-donor T cell macrochimerism possessed elevated graft-versus-host to host-versus-graft clonal ratios inside allografts.

Details on this clone: What it binds is not known.

Libraries were prepared by immunoSEQ multiplex PCR; TCRdb keeps only in-frame clonotypes and omits some of them. The sample records about 120,000 clones, approximately 96% being singletons. Germline lookup yields CDR1 SNHLY and CDR2 FYNNEI. V was cut by 1 base and J by 2 bases, with 6 bases left in between. The CDR3 runs to 13 residues. This chain links TRBV2 with TRBJ2-7; D is ambiguous. Source: unstimulated CD8+ T cells sorted from spleen or lymph node cells, taken before intestinal transplant. This TCR derives from a human donor who received an intestinal transplant. CDR3 DNA: TGTGCCAGCAGTGAAGGGGTTACCTACGAGCAGTACTTC. It codes for CASSEGVTYEQYF.